This T cell receptor (beta chain) was profiled in a study of T cell responses to AZD1222 COVID-19 vaccine (dated by TCRdb to about 2021). Concerning the study at large: TCR sequencing was performed for some 250 trial participants, of whom about 200 were given two doses of AZD1222 and some 25 were given two doses of MenACWY control vaccine. Trial participants were enrolled by age into 18-55, 56-69 and 70-plus year subgroups, with around 150, 28 and 57 TCR-sequenced participants respectively. Paper-wide results and their limitations: In the small 56-69-year group, the increase in depth fell short of significance, most likely because of low power. Because no day 14 peak-response samples were available, repertoires were characterized only after the peak T cell response. Spike-specific TCR breadth and depth rose significantly after two AZD1222 doses compared with day 0 and with MenACWY recipients. The vaccine-associated CD4 TCRs covered the entire spike protein, and the dominant responses fell in regions 160-218 and 743-854. Reportedly, almost half of the unique spike-specific TCRs recognized epitopes lying outside the regions that are mutated in the B.1.351 and B.1.1.7 variants. Conclusions about previously exposed vaccinees are limited because only a handful of AZD1222 recipients were SARS-CoV-2 seropositive at baseline. Participants were mostly white British, with more females than males. The authors suggested clonal diversity may have been underestimated.

As concerns this clone: What antigen it recognizes has not been identified. Base-call qualities are not available, and no considerably larger clone is one nucleotide away.

The CDR3 covers 15 residues, taking in both the cysteine and the phenylalanine. Here the CDR3 DNA is all that survives: 45 bases in frame from base 1. Here V drops 9 bases and J drops 4 bases, and the junction holds 9 bases not matched to any gene. Looking up the germline V gene (reference sequence) yields CDR1 LNHDA and CDR2 SQIVND. The CDR3 regions of human TCRbeta chains were analyzed by immunosequencing. Per the source publication's procedure: TCRs in the repertoires were matched against a reference library of SARS-CoV-2-specific TCRs that had been generated with the MIRA antigen-specificity platform. Breadth was defined as the fraction of unique TCRs that were SARS-CoV-2-associated, and depth was defined as the fraction of total T cells that were SARS-CoV-2-associated. Using the MIRA data, every spike-specific TCR was mapped to the spike region that the TCR reacted to and assigned to either a CD4 or a CD8 class. Log10-transformed breadth and depth values were compared by one-way ANOVA with Sidak's multiple comparisons tests. TCRdb took over this immuneACCESS table, retaining in-frame rearrangements with V and J assigned. Such tables are incomplete; in checked studies, under half of the missing clones stem from an unresolved V gene, and the remainder is unexplained. V and J calls and clone size are those listed in that table; D and trimming were worked out from the DNA. For this sample the table gives 90,000 to 100,000 clones, of which approximately 87% were detected only once. About 12% of the sample comes from the top ten.

According to the study, the label for this sample's time point signals: about 28 days (+/-7) after the second vaccine dose. AZD1222 recipients whose second dose came at about 4 weeks and those whose second dose came at about 12 weeks were combined into one group, since spike-specific TCR depth and breadth did not differ between the two schedules. Vaccinee samples were obtained from the UK trials COV001 and COV002, which included a single-blind randomized controlled phase 2/3 trial of AZD1222 (ChAdOx1 nCoV-19) in healthy adults. For TCRbeta chain sequencing, PBMC samples were collected from trial participants at day 0 and at day 28 after the second dose.

This clonotype originated in an adult who received the AZD1222 COVID-19 vaccine. Sequencing was performed on peripheral blood, taken 28 days after the second AZD1222 dose. Rearrangement joined TRBV19 to TRBJ2-2; a stretch of 9 junction bases matches TRBD1. The CDR3 region reads CASTSTGGITGELFF. The DNA sequence is TGTGCCAGCACGTCCACAGGGGGCATCACCGGGGAGCTGTTTTTT.